The 28 T cell receptor beta chains below all came from one sample that was sequenced in a study of read filtering for tumor transcriptome and immune sequencing. Molecular barcoded adaptors covering alpha/delta and beta/gamma chains were used on roughly 400 ng RNA. TCRdb re-derived calls from the reads in MiXCR, one entry per CDR3 protein. The sample contains 50,000 or so distinct CDR3 sequences, 10% to 15% of which appear only once. The sequencing input was a population of CD138-negative cells sorted from bone marrow. These receptor sequences come from a donor over 35 with multiple myeloma.

This clonotype has a count of ten or more. This may come from a read error, since a much larger clone is one base off. The genes are TRBV9 and TRBJ2-1, with TRBD2 matching over 9 bases. Looked up from germline, CDR1 is SGDLS and CDR2 is YYNGEE. The CDR3 totals 15 residues. DNA of the CDR3: TGTGCCAGCAGCGAGGGAGCGGGGGGTTACAATGGGCAGTTCTTC. This encodes CASSEGAGGYNGQFF. Looking up the rest from reference TRBV9 and TRBJ2-1 gives the full variable domain: DSGVTQTPKHLITATGQRVTLRCSPRSGDLSVYWYQQSLDQGLQFLIQYYNGEERAKGNILERFSAQQFPDLHSELNLSSLELGDSALYFCASSEGAGGYNGQFFGPGTRLTVL.

This clonotype was picked up many times. The rearrangement uses TRBV4-2 and TRBJ1-1; D perhaps matches TRBD1 (5 bases). V was trimmed by 4 bases and J by 6 bases, leaving 15 bases between them. CDR3 length equals 14 residues. Germline V gene lookup returns CDR1 LGHNA and CDR2 YNFKEQ. CDR3 DNA: TGTGCCAGCAGCCCCCGGGACGATGTCGCTGAAGCTTTCTTT. This gives the protein CASSPRDDVAEAFF.

Details on this clonotype: The conserved phenylalanine or tryptophan normally closing the CDR3 is absent here, so this likely arose from a read error. V and J are TRBV7-9 and TRBJ2-7, with D perhaps TRBD1 or TRBD2 (5 bases each). V lost 4 bases and J 3 bases, leaving 13 bases between the germline ends. The germline V gene has CDR1 SEHNR and CDR2 FQNEAQ (reference sequence). The CDR3 runs 14 residues. Here the CDR3 DNA reads TGTGCCAGCAGCTCAAGGGACCGGTTCTACGAGCAGTACTAC. Translated, it gives CASSSRDRFYEQYY.

In regard to this clonotype: It may be a read error: a sequence one base away is much more abundant. V gene TRBV4-2 combines with J gene TRBJ2-3, with unresolved D. The V gene's germline CDR1 is LGHNA and CDR2 YNFKEQ. This CDR3 region has 14 residues. CDR3 in DNA: TGTGCCAGCAGCCAAGCGGAGATCACAGATACGCAGTGTTTT. Amino acid sequence: CASSQAEITDTQCF.

The sample holds many counts of this clonotype. This rearrangement joins TRBV5-6 to TRBJ2-3; D is unresolved. This CDR3 region has 11 residues. Germline values: CDR1 SGHDT, CDR2 YYEEEE. V gave up 4 bases and J gave up 6 bases, with 6 bases separating them. CDR3 residues: CASSLGDTQYF. CDR3 bases: TGTGCCAGCAGCCTAGGGGATACGCAGTATTTT. Full variable domain (rest looked up from reference TRBV5-6 and TRBJ2-3): DAGVTQSPTHLIKTRGQQVTLRCSPKSGHDTVSWYQQALGQGPQFIFQYYEEEERQRGNFPDRFSGHQFPNYSSELNVNALLLGDSALYLCASSLGDTQYFGPGTRLTVL.

This clonotype was observed a single time. A much more abundant neighbour one base away suggests this may be a read error. J is TRBJ2-6 and V is TRBV4-1, with a weak D call TRBD1 (5 bases). Germline V gene data show CDR1 as MGHRA and CDR2 as YSYEKL. This CDR3 has 17 residues. CDR3 protein: CASSRVDKSSGANALTF. The DNA for the CDR3 is TGCGCCAGCAGCCGAGTGGACAAGAGCTCTGGGGCCAACGCCCTGACTTTC.

To note about this clonotype: A read error may be the cause here, since a much bigger clone is one base away. Since no conserved phenylalanine or tryptophan closes the CDR3, a read error is the likely cause. The genes are TRBV5-1 and TRBJ2-3; D not certain. This CDR3 has 14 amino acids. Trimming removed 0 bases at V and 2 bases at J, with 7 bases between. Germline V gene sequence: CDR1 SGHRS, CDR2 YFSETQ. The CDR3 nucleotides read TGCGCCAGCAGCTTGGAAAGGGACACAGATACGCAGTATCTT. It yields the protein CASSLERDTDTQYL.

This clonotype was counted many times. The J gene is TRBJ1-1, the V gene TRBV15; weak D call: TRBD1 (5 bases). Germline V lookup: CDR1 LNHNV, CDR2 YYDKDF (reference sequence). The CDR3 covers 14 residues. Trimming cost V 1 base and J 1 base, with 7 bases left between them. CDR3 nucleotide sequence: TGTGCCACCAGCAGAGGTGGACAGAACACTGAAGCTTTCTTT. It encodes CATSRGGQNTEAFF.

This clonotype appeared many times. V gene TRBV6-1 combines with J gene TRBJ1-1; D is uncertain. Trimming removed 5 bases at V and 0 bases at J, with 7 bases between. The CDR3 totals 13 residues. The germline V gene has CDR1 MNHNS and CDR2 SASEGT. The CDR3 DNA reads TGTGCCAGCAGTACGGCCGTGAACACTGAAGCTTTCTTT. Translation: CASSTAVNTEAFF.

This clonotype occurred many times. V is TRBV20-1 and J is TRBJ2-1, with 11 nucleotides matching TRBD2. The V gene's germline CDR1 is DFQATT and CDR2 SNEGSKA (reference sequence). With 3 bases clipped from V and 3 bases from J, the junction kept 7 bases outside the gene matches. The CDR3 contains 16 residues. CDR3 in DNA: TGCAGTGCTAGGAGGGGTCTAGCGGGGGGCTACAATGAGCAGTTCTTC. Its protein product is CSARRGLAGGYNEQFF.

This clonotype was seen many times. This chain uses TRBV14 with TRBJ2-7; no definite D call. The CDR3 is 12 residues long. Germline V CDR1 and CDR2: SGHDN, FVKESK. V lost 4 bases to trimming and J lost 0 bases, with 4 bases between them. In DNA, the CDR3 is TGTGCCAGCAGCCTAACCTCCTACGAGCAGTACTTC. Amino acids: CASSLTSYEQYF.

This clonotype was detected ten times or more. The CDR3 DNA reads as TGTGCCAGCAGATTTACCGGGACTAGCAAACAAGAGACCCAGTACTTC. Translation: CASRFTGTSKQETQYF. The V gene is TRBV7-3, the J gene TRBJ2-5; TRBD2 matches at 9 bases. Per the germline V gene, CDR1 is SGHTA and CDR2 is FQGTGA. This CDR3 contains 16 residues. The junction had 10 bases not matched to a gene; V was cut back by 6 bases and J by 2 bases.

This clonotype was recorded at least ten times. This chain links TRBV5-1 with TRBJ2-3; the D call may be TRBD1 or TRBD2 (5 bases each). The CDR3 loop spans 15 amino acids. Germline assignment: CDR1 SGHRS and CDR2 YFSETQ. The V end lost 0 bases, the J end lost 4 bases, and 12 bases lay between the germline ends. The CDR3 nucleotides are TGCGCCAGCAGCTTGGTAATCCAGGGAGCAGATACGCAGTATTTT. It is translated as CASSLVIQGADTQYF.

The chain is built from TRBV6-5 and TRBJ1-2; no reliable D call. Germline CDR1 reads MNHEY; CDR2 reads SVGAGI. The CDR3 extends over 13 amino acids. Trimming stripped 5 bases from V and 6 bases from J, with 13 bases between. The CDR3 region has the DNA TGTGCCAGCAGTGATCAGGTGGCGAATGGCTACACCTTC. Its protein product is CASSDQVANGYTF.

In this sample, this clonotype turned up many times. V gene TRBV4-1 combines with J gene TRBJ1-3; D is unclear. Germline V gene sequence: CDR1 MGHRA, CDR2 YSYEKL. The CDR3 is made up of 18 amino acids. Trimming stripped 0 bases from V and 0 bases from J, with 15 bases between. The CDR3 DNA reads TGCGCCAGCAGCCAAGATCGCGGTCGGCAAAGCTCTGGAAACACCATATATTTT. Protein: CASSQDRGRQSSGNTIYF.

Points on this clonotype: It may be a read error: a sequence one base away is much more abundant. The chain has TRBV6-1 and TRBJ1-1; 8 bases line up with TRBD1. J gave up 4 bases and V 4 bases, and 11 bases lay outside the gene matches. This CDR3 contains 16 residues. The germline V gene encodes CDR1 MNHNS and CDR2 SASEGT. CDR3 in DNA: TGTGCCAGCAGTGGGGGTAACAACAGGGGGACCACTGAAGCTTTCTTT. Translated: CASSGGNNRGTTEAFF.

A few counts support this clonotype. A much larger clone is a single base away; this may be a read error. The chain joins TRBV6-1 to TRBJ2-2, with 9 nucleotides matching TRBD1. The V segment lost 6 bases and the J segment 5 bases; nucleotides outside the gene matches: 7. The CDR3 is 15 amino acids. CDR1 and CDR2 from the germline V gene are MNHNS and SASEGT. The CDR3 spells CASRRGQGRTGELFF. The DNA for the CDR3 is TGTGCCAGCAGGCGAGGACAGGGGAGGACCGGGGAGCTGTTTTTT.

This clonotype was seen repeatedly, ten times or more. The V call is TRBV10-2, the J call TRBJ1-2, with 7 bases that match TRBD1. The CDR3 runs 14 residues. The V gene end was trimmed by 2 bases and the J gene end by 8 bases; junction bases not matched to a gene: 8. CDR1 is WSHSY, CDR2 SAAADI, per germline. This CDR3 reads CASSEVNRGIGYTF. The CDR3 DNA sequence: TGCGCCAGCAGTGAGGTGAACAGGGGTATCGGCTACACCTTC.

The table lists this clonotype with many counts. V usage is TRBV20-1 and J usage is TRBJ2-1; the match to TRBD2 covers 8 bases. Germline V CDR1 and CDR2: DFQATT, SNEGSKA (reference sequence). This CDR3 has 13 residues. The junction had 2 bases not matched to a gene; V was cut back by 4 bases and J by 3 bases. The CDR3 region has the DNA TGCAGTGCTACCGGGGGGGTCTACAATGAGCAGTTCTTC. Translated: CSATGGVYNEQFF.

This clonotype was observed many times. V and J are TRBV4-1 and TRBJ2-3; D is undetermined. Germline assignment: CDR1 MGHRA and CDR2 YSYEKL. Deletions cut 6 bases from V and 6 bases from J, with 10 bases between. CDR3 length: 12 amino acids. CDR3: CASSPVADTQYF. DNA of the CDR3: TGCGCCAGCAGTCCCGTTGCCGATACGCAGTATTTT.

As for this clonotype: A read error is likely here: a far larger clone is one base away. A read error is likely, as this CDR3 ends without the conserved phenylalanine or tryptophan. J is TRBJ2-1 and V is TRBV6-2 or TRBV6-3; perhaps D is TRBD1 or TRBD2 (5 bases each). Germline V gives CDR1 MNHEY, CDR2 SVGEGT. CDR3 length: 16 amino acids. The V and J ends lost 0 bases and 4 bases respectively, with 13 bases between them. This chain's CDR3 is CASSYSGTKLYNEQFS. The DNA for the CDR3 is TGTGCCAGCAGTTACTCTGGGACCAAATTGTACAATGAGCAGTTCTCC.

Ten or more counts support this clonotype. The chain employs TRBV2 and TRBJ2-4; TRBD1 might be the D (6 bases). CDR3 length equals 19 residues. V lost 7 bases and J lost 0, with 25 bases in between. Looked up from germline, CDR1 is SNHLY and CDR2 is FYNNEI. The CDR3 coding sequence is TGTGCCAGCATTTTTTCCCCTCGACAGGACCGGCTAGCCAAAAACATTCAGTACTTC. Translation: CASIFSPRQDRLAKNIQYF.

This clonotype was observed at least ten times. The J gene is TRBJ1-4, the V gene TRBV28; D unresolved. Germline-derived CDR1 and CDR2 are MDHEN and SYDVKM. V was pared by 4 bases and J by 0 bases, with 9 bases between. The CDR3 spans 15 residues. This CDR3 is CASSSEGATNEKLFF. The CDR3 coding sequence is TGTGCCAGCAGTTCCGAGGGTGCAACTAATGAAAAACTGTTTTTT. The full variable domain, its missing parts supplied by reference TRBV28 and TRBJ1-4, is DVKVTQSSRYLVKRTGEKVFLECVQDMDHENMFWYRQDPGLGLRLIYFSYDVKMKEKGDIPEGYSVSREKKERFSLILESASTNQTSMYLCASSSEGATNEKLFFGSGTQLSVL.

This chain joins TRBV9 and TRBJ2-1; D is perhaps TRBD2 (7 bases). The V and J ends lost 0 bases and 10 bases respectively, with 23 bases between them. Germline-derived CDR1 and CDR2 are SGDLS and YYNGEE. The CDR3 runs 17 residues. CDR3 DNA sequence: TGTGCCAGCAGCGTAGGGGTGGGGGGGGCTTCGAGGAAGGAGCAGTTCTTC. Translation: CASSVGVGGASRKEQFF.

This clonotype was seen many times. CDR3 DNA: TGCAGTGCTAGAGATTCTGGGGGCTATGGCTACACCTTC. This gives the protein CSARDSGGYGYTF. This chain links TRBV20-1 with TRBJ1-2; tentative D call: TRBD1 (5 bases). The V end lost 0 bases, the J end lost 4 bases, and 9 bases lay between the germline ends. Germline values: CDR1 DFQATT, CDR2 SNEGSKA (reference sequence). The CDR3 has 13 amino acids.

Details on this clonotype: This may arise from a read error, as a much more abundant clone is one base away. The CDR3 protein is CASSLEPSTNTEAFF. CDR3 sequence (DNA): TGTGCCAGCAGCTTAGAACCTTCGACGAACACTGAAGCTTTCTTT. The chain links TRBV7-9 to TRBJ1-1; D remains unclear. This CDR3 region has 15 residues. The germline V gene encodes CDR1 SEHNR and CDR2 FQNEAQ (reference sequence). V lost 1 base and J 1 base, leaving 10 bases between the germline ends.

This clonotype was seen ten or more times. This chain uses TRBV18 with TRBJ1-5, with a possible D match to TRBD1 (6 bases). The CDR3 spans 13 residues. V lost 3 bases to trimming and J lost 5 bases, with 8 bases between them. CDR1 and CDR2 (germline): KGHSH, LQKENI. CDR3 region: CASSPGGDQPQHF. The CDR3, as DNA: TGTGCCAGCTCACCGGGGGGCGATCAGCCCCAGCATTTT.

This sequence joins TRBV3-1 and TRBJ2-5, with a possible D match to TRBD2 (6 bases). Trimming took off 3 bases at V and 1 base at J, with 12 bases between the two ends. CDR3 length equals 15 residues. From germline, CDR1 is LGHDT and CDR2 YNNKEL (reference sequence). CDR3 in amino acids: CASSQDWEVQETQYF. The CDR3, as DNA: TGTGCCAGCAGCCAGGATTGGGAGGTCCAAGAGACCCAGTACTTC.